This is a list of T cell receptor beta chains from one sample in a study of glioma-infiltrating T cells. Each CDR3 protein is one row after TCRdb ran MiXCR on the multiplex PCR reads. The sample yields a few hundred thousand distinct CDR3 sequences, roughly two fifths seen once. The sample taken for sequencing was glioma tissue, nonneoplastic brain tissue, or PBMCs (not recorded which). The receptors were sampled from a human donor with low-grade glioma or glioblastoma, undergoing nonglioma brain surgery, or in good health (not recorded which). Both conserved end residues are part of each CDR3. The order of the fields is J gene, V gene, clone size, D gene, CDR3 protein, CDR3 DNA. The D gene is left open where the match is weak. Size is stated for part of the rows, as once, few or many counts, or as a class when the clone is expanded.

TRBJ2-7,TRBV5-4,few,TRBD1,CASSRDRGRYEQYF,TGTGCCAGCAGCCGGGACAGGGGTAGATACGAGCAGTACTTC
TRBJ1-3,TRBV28,many,NA,CASSLGGGSGNTIYF,TGTGCCAGCAGTTTGGGGGGGGGCTCTGGAAACACCATATATTTT
TRBJ2-2,TRBV19,NA,TRBD2,CASSTWTSVNTGELFF,TGTGCCAGTAGTACTTGGACTAGCGTGAACACCGGGGAGCTGTTTTTT
TRBJ2-1,TRBV7-2,NA,TRBD2,CASSLARLAGPYNGQFF,TGTGCCAGCAGCTTAGCCCGACTAGCGGGCCCCTACAATGGGCAGTTCTTC
TRBJ2-1,TRBV20-1,NA,TRBD2,CSASGDSGVYNEQFF,TGCAGTGCGAGTGGGGATAGCGGGGTCTACAATGAGCAGTTCTTC
TRBJ2-2,TRBV7-9,NA,TRBD1,CASSDRDRTTGELFF,TGTGCCAGCAGCGACAGGGACAGGACGACCGGGGAGCTGTTTTTT
TRBJ2-3,TRBV19,NA,NA,CASSIVAGLTDTQYF,TGTGCCAGTAGTATCGTGGCAGGACTCACAGATACGCAGTATTTT
TRBJ2-1,TRBV19,NA,TRBD2,CASSIEGGTMTGNEQFF,TGTGCCAGTAGTATAGAGGGTGGGACTATGACCGGCAATGAGCAGTTCTTC
TRBJ1-5,TRBV4-1,NA,TRBD1,CASSQNRGSNQPQHF,TGCGCCAGCAGCCAAAACAGGGGGAGCAATCAGCCCCAGCATTTT
TRBJ1-2,TRBV18,NA,NA,CASSPPLRGGYTF,TGTGCCAGCTCACCACCCCTCCGGGGGGGCTACACCTTC
TRBJ1-1,TRBV7-6,few,NA,CASSFHQGLGVSTEAFF,TGTGCCAGCAGCTTCCACCAGGGGTTGGGGGTGAGCACTGAAGCTTTCTTT
TRBJ2-7,TRBV18,NA,TRBD2,CASSPQGIAGGPTFEQYF,TGTGCCAGCTCACCACAGGGGATAGCGGGAGGGCCGACCTTCGAGCAGTACTTC
TRBJ2-7,TRBV27,many,NA,CASSLMGFGEPGEQYF,TGTGCCAGCAGTTTGATGGGTTTTGGGGAGCCCGGCGAGCAGTACTTC
TRBJ1-2,TRBV12-3/TRBV12-4,few,NA,CASRGAGLDGYTF,TGTGCCAGCAGGGGGGCCGGCCTTGATGGCTACACCTTC
TRBJ2-7,TRBV28,many,NA,CASSLSTSSYEQYF,TGTGCCAGCAGTTTATCCACGAGCTCCTACGAGCAGTACTTC
TRBJ2-4,TRBV20-1,NA,NA,CSARGSSSENIQYF,TGCAGTGCTAGAGGTTCGTCTAGCGAAAACATTCAGTACTTC
TRBJ2-3,TRBV27,many,NA,CASSLSSTDTQYF,TGTGCCAGCAGTTTATCCAGCACAGATACGCAGTATTTT
TRBJ2-7,TRBV28,few,TRBD2,CASRPQGTTRYEQYF,TGTGCCAGCAGACCTCAAGGGACTACCCGCTACGAGCAGTACTTC
TRBJ2-7,TRBV6-1,few,TRBD1,CASSPVPGQFYEQYF,TGTGCCAGCTCTCCCGTCCCGGGACAGTTCTACGAGCAGTACTTC
TRBJ2-1,TRBV11-1,few,NA,CASTSTRGYNEQFF,TGTGCCAGCACCTCGACGAGGGGTTACAATGAGCAGTTCTTC
TRBJ2-1,TRBV4-2,few,TRBD2,CASSHETSAGGINEQFF,TGTGCCAGCAGCCACGAAACTTCAGCGGGAGGGATCAATGAGCAGTTCTTC
TRBJ2-7,TRBV10-3,NA,NA,CAISEADRLTYEQYF,TGTGCCATCAGTGAAGCAGATCGTTTGACCTACGAGCAGTACTTC
TRBJ2-3,TRBV9,once,NA,CASSVERGRGTDTQYF,TGTGCCAGCAGCGTAGAGCGTGGAAGGGGCACAGATACGCAGTATTTT
TRBJ1-1,TRBV19,few,NA,CASSLQYPTEAFF,TGTGCCAGTAGCCTACAGTATCCCACTGAAGCTTTCTTT
TRBJ1-1,TRBV29-1,NA,NA,CSVSSGEDTEAFF,TGCAGCGTTAGTAGCGGGGAAGACACTGAAGCTTTCTTT
TRBJ1-2,TRBV28,NA,NA,CASSLSLGRGGYTF,TGTGCCAGCAGTTTATCGTTAGGGAGGGGTGGCTACACCTTC
TRBJ2-1,TRBV24-1,many,NA,CATSDSNRQFF,TGTGCCACCAGTGACTCGAATCGGCAGTTCTTC
TRBJ1-2,TRBV7-2,few,TRBD1,CASSWGQNRPNYGYTF,TGTGCCAGCAGCTGGGGACAGAACAGACCTAACTATGGCTACACCTTC
TRBJ2-1,TRBV6-2/TRBV6-3,many,NA,CASSYAGSRNEQFF,TGTGCCAGCAGTTACGCGGGAAGTAGGAATGAGCAGTTCTTC
TRBJ1-1,TRBV4-1,few,NA,CASSQRLTGSGQMNTEAFF,TGCGCCAGCAGCCAGCGTTTAACAGGGTCGGGTCAGATGAACACTGAAGCTTTCTTT
TRBJ2-3,TRBV6-2/TRBV6-3,NA,NA,CASSFRGPATQYF,TGTGCCAGCAGCTTTAGGGGTCCGGCTACGCAGTATTTT
TRBJ2-7,TRBV4-2,few,NA,CASSQGLPPYEQYF,TGTGCCAGCAGCCAGGGCTTACCTCCCTACGAGCAGTACTTC
TRBJ1-1,TRBV20-1,few,NA,CSARGPGGGGAEAFF,TGCAGTGCTAGAGGGCCGGGCGGGGGTGGAGCTGAAGCTTTCTTT
TRBJ2-3,TRBV4-3,few,TRBD2,CASSQDGSGASTDTQYF,TGCGCCAGCAGCCAAGACGGTAGCGGGGCTAGCACAGATACGCAGTATTTT
TRBJ2-3,TRBV6-4,once,NA,CASSEGRLTDTQYF,TGTGCCAGCAGTGAAGGCCGACTCACAGATACGCAGTATTTT
TRBJ1-1,TRBV11-2,many,NA,CASSLEAPGTNTEAFF,TGTGCCAGCAGCTTAGAAGCCCCTGGTACGAACACTGAAGCTTTCTTT
TRBJ2-7,TRBV28,many,TRBD2,CASSLELAGGYEQYF,TGTGCCAGCAGTTTGGAACTAGCGGGTGGCTACGAGCAGTACTTC
TRBJ1-6,TRBV7-3,few,NA,CASSLIGGEALHF,TGTGCCAGCAGCTTAATTGGCGGAGAGGCCCTCCACTTT
TRBJ1-1,TRBV6-2/TRBV6-3,many,NA,CASTQGSEAFF,TGTGCCAGCACCCAGGGGTCCGAAGCTTTCTTT
TRBJ1-1,TRBV12-3/TRBV12-4,NA,NA,CASSSDSIEAFF,TGTGCCAGCAGCTCCGACAGTATTGAAGCTTTCTTT
TRBJ1-5,TRBV7-9,NA,NA,CASSRDGSNQRQHF,TGTGCCAGCAGTCGGGACGGTAGCAATCAGCGCCAGCATTTT
TRBJ2-7,TRBV4-1,NA,TRBD2,CASSFSGGEDEQYF,TGCGCCAGCAGCTTTAGCGGGGGGGAGGACGAGCAGTACTTC
TRBJ2-2,TRBV7-2,NA,NA,CASSLEVNTGELFF,TGTGCCAGCAGCTTAGAGGTGAACACCGGGGAGCTGTTTTTT
TRBJ2-7,TRBV7-2,many,TRBD2,CASSLAGLAGAHEQYF,TGTGCCAGCAGCTTAGCGGGACTAGCGGGAGCCCACGAGCAGTACTTC
TRBJ2-7,TRBV20-1,NA,TRBD2,CSARDRTSVYYNEQYF,TGCAGTGCTAGAGACCGTACTAGCGTGTACTATAACGAGCAGTACTTC
TRBJ2-3,TRBV14,many,TRBD2,CASSQLAGGPDTQYF,TGTGCCAGCAGCCAACTAGCGGGAGGGCCAGATACGCAGTATTTT
TRBJ1-2,TRBV7-9,many,NA,CASSLGGGRIYGYTF,TGTGCCAGCAGCTTAGGAGGGGGGCGCATCTATGGCTACACCTTC
TRBJ2-7,TRBV20-1,NA,NA,CRGEGEQVYEQYF,TGCAGGGGGGAGGGGGAGCAAGTATACGAGCAGTACTTC